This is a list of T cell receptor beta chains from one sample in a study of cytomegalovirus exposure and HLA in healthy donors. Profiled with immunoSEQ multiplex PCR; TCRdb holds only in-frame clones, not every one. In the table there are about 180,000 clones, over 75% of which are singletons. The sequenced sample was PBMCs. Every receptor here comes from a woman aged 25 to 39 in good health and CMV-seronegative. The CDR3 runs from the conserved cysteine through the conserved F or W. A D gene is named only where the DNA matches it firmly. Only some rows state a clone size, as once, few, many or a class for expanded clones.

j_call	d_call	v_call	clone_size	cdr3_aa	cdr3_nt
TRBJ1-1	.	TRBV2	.	CASVNEDSYTEAFF	TGTGCCAGCGTAAATGAGGACAGCTACACTGAAGCTTTCTTT
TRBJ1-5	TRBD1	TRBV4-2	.	CASSQAYGQDQPDQPQHF	TGTGCCAGCAGCCAAGCGTATGGACAGGACCAACCAGACCAGCCCCAGCATTTT
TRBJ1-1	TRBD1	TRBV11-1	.	CASSFARDSTEAFF	TGTGCCAGCAGCTTCGCCAGGGACAGTACTGAAGCTTTCTTT
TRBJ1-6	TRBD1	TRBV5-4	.	CASSPGQGSSPLHF	TGTGCCAGCAGCCCTGGACAGGGTAGCTCACCCCTCCACTTT
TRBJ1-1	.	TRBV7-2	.	CASSLRQGIEAFF	TGTGCCAGCAGCTTACGCCAGGGGATTGAAGCTTTCTTT
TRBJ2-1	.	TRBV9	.	CASSVGRTGSYNEQFF	TGTGCCAGCAGCGTAGGGAGGACGGGCTCCTACAATGAGCAGTTCTTC
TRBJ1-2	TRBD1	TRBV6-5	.	CAAGGLGYGYTF	TGTGCCGCAGGGGGGTTGGGCTATGGCTACACCTTC
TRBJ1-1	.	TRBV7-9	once	CASTPLTEAFF	TGTGCCAGCACCCCCCTCACTGAAGCTTTCTTT
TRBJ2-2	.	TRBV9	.	CASSSRDIDGELFF	TGTGCCAGCAGCTCCCGGGACATAGACGGGGAGCTGTTTTTT
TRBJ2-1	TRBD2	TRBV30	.	CAWSAGGYEQFF	TGTGCCTGGAGTGCGGGGGGGTATGAGCAGTTCTTC
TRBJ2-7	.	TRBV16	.	CASSQLQGTNEQYF	TGTGCCAGCAGCCAACTCCAGGGTACCAACGAGCAGTACTTC
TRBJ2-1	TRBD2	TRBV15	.	CATSRDRSSGGAVEQFF	TGTGCCACCAGCAGAGACCGCTCTAGCGGGGGGGCTGTTGAGCAGTTCTTC